The next 12 T cell receptor beta chains were all read from a single sample in a study of naive and memory T cell subsets. An equimolar mix of two oligonucleotides served as the beta constant-region primer for TRBC1 and TRBC2. Each CDR3 protein is one row after TCRdb ran MiXCR on the UMI-ligation and nested PCR reads. This table has about 85,000 distinct CDR3 sequences, approximately 14% appearing once. The sample was central memory CD4+ T cells from blood. Every receptor here comes from a human donor in good health.

This clonotype has more than one count but fewer than ten. In DNA, the CDR3 is TGTGCCAGCAGCGCCGTCCATAGCAATCAGCCCCAGCATTTT. Its translation: CASSAVHSNQPQHF. The rearrangement uses TRBV7-2 and TRBJ1-5, with D uncertain. The CDR3 consists of 14 residues. Germline V CDR1 and CDR2: SGHTA, FQGNSA. V was trimmed by 5 bases and J by 0 bases, leaving 8 bases between them.

This clonotype has a handful of counts. The CDR3 DNA reads TGTGCCAGCAGCGGAGGGGGCTCCACTGAAGCTTTCTTT. It codes for CASSGGGSTEAFF. The rearrangement links TRBV9 to TRBJ1-1; 7 bases line up with TRBD1. The J segment lost 4 bases and the V segment lost 3 bases, leaving 3 bases of the junction unmatched. The CDR3 sequence is 13 residues long. Germline V CDR1 and CDR2: SGDLS, YYNGEE. The full variable domain, in which reference TRBV9 and TRBJ1-1 provide the parts outside the CDR3, is DSGVTQTPKHLITATGQRVTLRCSPRSGDLSVYWYQQSLDQGLQFLIQYYNGEERAKGNILERFSAQQFPDLHSELNLSSLELGDSALYFCASSGGGSTEAFFGQGTRLTVV.

This clonotype occurred a few times. The CDR3 sequence is CASSPQGGLNTGELFF. As DNA, the CDR3 is TGTGCCAGCAGCCCCCAAGGAGGTCTGAACACCGGGGAGCTGTTTTTT. V usage is TRBV7-2 and J usage is TRBJ2-2, with D perhaps TRBD2 (5 bases). Between the trimmed V and J ends, which lost 5 bases and 1 base, there was a span of 14 bases. Germline V gene lookup returns CDR1 SGHTA and CDR2 FQGNSA. This CDR3 is built from 16 residues.

The chain carries TRBV28 and TRBJ2-7; no definite D call. V lost 3 bases and J 4 bases, leaving 16 bases between the germline ends. Germline assignment: CDR1 MDHEN and CDR2 SYDVKM. The CDR3 sequence is 15 residues long. The CDR3 loop is CASSFSVSSLYEQYF. In nucleotides, the CDR3 is TGTGCCAGCAGTTTCTCTGTTTCTAGTCTGTACGAGCAGTACTTC.

This clonotype was counted ten times or more. The chain combines TRBV7-9 with TRBJ1-1; TRBD1 agrees at 7 bases. Trimming removed 2 bases from V and 5 bases from J; junction bases left unmatched: 17. CDR1 is SEHNR and CDR2 is FQNEAQ in the germline V gene (reference sequence). CDR3 length equals 18 residues. The CDR3 here is CASSLSYVGQARRTEAFF. The CDR3 DNA is TGTGCCAGCAGCTTATCTTATGTAGGACAGGCCCGTCGGACTGAAGCTTTCTTT.

In DNA form, the CDR3 reads TGTGCCAGCAGCCTAAGTACTAGCAGCGCAGATACGCAGTATTTT. As protein: CASSLSTSSADTQYF. The chain links TRBV3-1 to TRBJ2-3; the D gene is possibly TRBD2 (6 bases). Germline CDR1 is LGHDT and CDR2 is YNNKEL (reference sequence). The CDR3 sequence is 15 residues long. V was shortened by 4 bases and J by 4 bases, with 15 bases between the two germline ends.

This clonotype was counted between two and nine times. V and J are TRBV18 and TRBJ1-1; TRBD1 aligns across 9 bases. V was pared by 1 base and J by 4 bases, with 7 bases of the junction left unmatched. CDR1 and CDR2 (germline): KGHSH, LQKENI. The CDR3 consists of 16 residues. The CDR3 DNA reads TGTGCCAGCTCACCACTAGCCACAGGGGGCTCCACTGAAGCTTTCTTT. This translates into CASSPLATGGSTEAFF.

There are many counts of this clonotype. The chain combines TRBV20-1 with TRBJ2-1; perhaps TRBD2 as D (6 bases). This CDR3 region has 18 residues. Germline V CDR1 and CDR2: DFQATT, SNEGSKA (reference sequence). The V end was cut by 2 bases, the J end by 2 bases, with 22 bases between. CDR3 nucleotide sequence: TGCAGTGCTAGACGCCAGGCGACGCGCGGGACGACCTACAATGAGCAGTTCTTC. Its translation is CSARRQATRGTTYNEQFF.

There are a few counts of this clonotype. The chain recombines TRBV20-1 with TRBJ1-1; no clear D. CDR3 length: 15 residues. The V end was cut by 4 bases, the J end by 2 bases, with 17 bases between. Germline V lookup: CDR1 DFQATT, CDR2 SNEGSKA (reference sequence). CDR3 bases: TGCAGTGCTATTGTACCCCCGGGAGTAAACACTGAAGCTTTCTTT. Amino acid sequence: CSAIVPPGVNTEAFF.

Points on this clonotype: A single base separates this from a much larger clone, so it may be a read error. The chain uses TRBV19 and TRBJ2-1; 8 bases map to TRBD2. The V gene's germline CDR1 is LNHDA and CDR2 SQIVND (reference sequence). This CDR3 comprises 18 residues. In DNA form, the CDR3 reads TGTGCCAGTAAATCCGGGACTAGGGTCTTGAGCTCCTACAATGAGCAGTCCTTC. This gives the protein CASKSGTRVLSSYNEQSF.

This clonotype was counted between two and nine times. This rearrangement joins TRBV10-2 to TRBJ2-1, with 12 bases fitting TRBD2. The germline CDR1 and CDR2 sequences are WSHSY and SAAADI. The CDR3 covers 16 residues. After removal of 8 bases from V and 7 bases from J, the junction contained 12 bases not matched to a gene. Here the CDR3 reads CASGFSTSGSRNEQFF. Here the CDR3 DNA reads TGCGCCAGCGGGTTTTCGACTAGCGGGAGTCGTAATGAGCAGTTCTTC.

This clonotype has at least ten counts. The J gene is TRBJ1-4, the V gene TRBV29-1; no definite D call. The germline CDR1 and CDR2 sequences are SQVTM and ANQGSEA. This CDR3 is built from 13 residues. Trimming cost V 3 bases and J 2 bases, with 7 bases left between them. CDR3 nucleotide sequence: TGCAGCGTTGAGGGCATCACTAATGAAAAACTGTTTTTT. This translates into CSVEGITNEKLFF.